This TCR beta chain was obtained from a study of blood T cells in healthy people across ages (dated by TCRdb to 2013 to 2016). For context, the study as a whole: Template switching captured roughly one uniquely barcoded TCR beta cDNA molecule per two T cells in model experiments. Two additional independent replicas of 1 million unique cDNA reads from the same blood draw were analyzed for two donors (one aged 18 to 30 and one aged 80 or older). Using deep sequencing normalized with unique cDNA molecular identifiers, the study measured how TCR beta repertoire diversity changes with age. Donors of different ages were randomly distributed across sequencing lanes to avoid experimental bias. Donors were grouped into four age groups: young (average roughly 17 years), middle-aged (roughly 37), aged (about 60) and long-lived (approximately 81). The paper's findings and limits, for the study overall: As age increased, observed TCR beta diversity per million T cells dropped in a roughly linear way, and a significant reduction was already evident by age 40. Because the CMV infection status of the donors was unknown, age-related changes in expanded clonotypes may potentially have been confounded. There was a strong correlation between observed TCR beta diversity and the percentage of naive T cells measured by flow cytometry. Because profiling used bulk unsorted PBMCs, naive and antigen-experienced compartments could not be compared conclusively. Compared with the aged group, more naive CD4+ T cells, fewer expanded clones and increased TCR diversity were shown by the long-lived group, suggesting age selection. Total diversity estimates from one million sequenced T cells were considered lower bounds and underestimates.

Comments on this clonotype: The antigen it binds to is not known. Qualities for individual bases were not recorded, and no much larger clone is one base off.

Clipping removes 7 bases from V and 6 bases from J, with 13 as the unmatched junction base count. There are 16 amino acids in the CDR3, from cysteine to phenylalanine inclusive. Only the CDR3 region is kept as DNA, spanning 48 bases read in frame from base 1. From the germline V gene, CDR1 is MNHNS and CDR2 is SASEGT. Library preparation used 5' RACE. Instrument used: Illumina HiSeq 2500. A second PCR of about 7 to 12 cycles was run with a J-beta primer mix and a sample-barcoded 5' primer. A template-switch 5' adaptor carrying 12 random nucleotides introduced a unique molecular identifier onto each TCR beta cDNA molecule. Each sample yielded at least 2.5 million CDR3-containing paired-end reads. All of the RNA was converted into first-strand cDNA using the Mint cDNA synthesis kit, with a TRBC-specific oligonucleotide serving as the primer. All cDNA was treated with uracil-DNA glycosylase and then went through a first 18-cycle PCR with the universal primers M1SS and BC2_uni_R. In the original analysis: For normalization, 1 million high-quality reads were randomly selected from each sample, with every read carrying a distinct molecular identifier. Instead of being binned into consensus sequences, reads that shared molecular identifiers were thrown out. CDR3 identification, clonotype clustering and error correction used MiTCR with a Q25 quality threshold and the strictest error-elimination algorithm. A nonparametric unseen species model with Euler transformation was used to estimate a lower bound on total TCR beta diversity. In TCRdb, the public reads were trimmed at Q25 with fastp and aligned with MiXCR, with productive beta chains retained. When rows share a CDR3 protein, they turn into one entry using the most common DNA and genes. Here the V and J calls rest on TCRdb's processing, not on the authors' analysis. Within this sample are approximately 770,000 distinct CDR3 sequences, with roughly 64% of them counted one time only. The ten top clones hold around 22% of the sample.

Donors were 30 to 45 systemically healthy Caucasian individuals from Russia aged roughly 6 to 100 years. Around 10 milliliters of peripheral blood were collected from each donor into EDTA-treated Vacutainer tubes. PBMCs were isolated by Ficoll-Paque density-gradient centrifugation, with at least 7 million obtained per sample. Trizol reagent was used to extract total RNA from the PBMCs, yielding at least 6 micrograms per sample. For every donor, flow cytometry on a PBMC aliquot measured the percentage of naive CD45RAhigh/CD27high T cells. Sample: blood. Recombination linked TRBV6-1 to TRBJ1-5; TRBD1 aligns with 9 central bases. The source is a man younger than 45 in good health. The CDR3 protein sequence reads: CASNKDPGQGLQPQHF. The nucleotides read TGTGCCAGCAACAAAGACCCGGGACAGGGACTTCAGCCCCAGCATTTT.